These T cell receptor beta chains were read from a single sample in a study of radiotherapy plus CTLA-4 blockade in lung cancer. Generated by immunoSEQ multiplex PCR, the TCRdb table keeps only in-frame clones and is missing some. The table shows 86,000 or so clones, with under 80% occurring only once. Specimen: peripheral blood, collected from a patient treated with radiotherapy plus ipilimumab. These receptors all come from a human donor with non-small cell lung cancer who had a partial response to radiotherapy plus ipilimumab. Some clones in this sample may be carry-over from other donors' samples. Both conserved end residues are part of each CDR3. D genes are given only for firm matches. The size field is filled for only some rows; it gives once, few, many or a size class.

>-|TRBJ2-2|-|TRBV7-6
CASSYGTGELFF
TGTGCCAGCAGCTACGGGACCGGGGAGCTGTTTTTT
>TRBD2|TRBJ2-7|-|TRBV14
CASSQPGLASYEQYF
TGTGCCAGCAGCCAACCCGGACTAGCCTCCTACGAGCAGTACTTC
>-|TRBJ2-2|-|TRBV11-3
CASSSGVDTGELFF
TGTGCCAGCAGTTCCGGAGTCGACACCGGGGAGCTGTTTTTT
>-|TRBJ1-4|-|TRBV19
CASNEFRGDDEKLFF
TGTGCCAGTAATGAGTTTCGGGGAGATGATGAAAAACTGTTTTTT
>-|TRBJ2-1|-|TRBV6-6
CASSYSTRGPNEQFF
TGTGCCAGCAGTTACTCGACGCGGGGCCCGAATGAGCAGTTCTTC
>TRBD2|TRBJ2-3|few|TRBV5-6
CASSRLAGRTDTQYF
TGTGCCAGCAGCCGACTAGCGGGACGAACAGATACGCAGTATTTT
>TRBD1|TRBJ1-1|few|TRBV5-1
CASSPTGTGNTEAFF
TGCGCCAGCAGCCCGACCGGGACAGGGAACACTGAAGCTTTCTTT
>-|TRBJ2-4|-|TRBV28
CASSYGGTKNIQYF
TGTGCCAGCAGTTACGGCGGGACCAAAAACATTCAGTACTTC
>-|TRBJ2-5|-|TRBV19
CASSSGGGQYF
TGTGCCAGTAGCAGCGGTGGTGGGCAGTACTTC
>-|TRBJ1-1|-|TRBV30
CAWSGALNTEAFF
TGTGCCTGGAGTGGGGCACTCAACACTGAAGCTTTCTTT
>TRBD2|TRBJ2-2|-|TRBV28
CASRTPGGRSMSGELFF
TGTGCCAGCAGGACCCCGGGCGGGAGGAGTATGTCCGGGGAGCTGTTTTTT
>TRBD2|TRBJ2-7|once|TRBV2
CASSEGGGGGGTYEQYF
TGTGCCAGCAGTGAAGGGGGTGGCGGGGGGGGTACCTACGAGCAGTACTTC
>-|TRBJ2-1|many|TRBV7-9
CASRFLGGWWINEQFF
TGTGCCAGCAGATTCCTGGGGGGTTGGTGGATCAATGAGCAGTTCTTC